The rows below give T cell receptor beta chains drawn from one sample of a study of T cells in Graves' hyperthyroidism and ophthalmopathy. TCRdb reprocessed the multiplex PCR reads via MiXCR and lists one record per CDR3 protein. This sample has some 500,000 distinct CDR3 sequences, with roughly 15% found just once. Sequencing was carried out using blood. The receptors derive from a woman between 25 and 40 years old with Graves' ophthalmopathy. Both conserved end residues are part of each CDR3. A D gene is named only where the DNA matches it firmly. Clone size, where shown, is once, few, many, or a class for clones that have expanded.

>TRBJ1-3|13|few|TRBV20-1|NA
TGCAGTGCCGTGCGGGACATAGGGAACACCATATATTTT
CSAVRDIGNTIYF
>TRBJ2-7|12|few|TRBV14|NA
TGTGCCAGCAGCCAAGATTTCGACGAGCAGTACTTC
CASSQDFDEQYF
>TRBJ2-7|12|many|TRBV28|NA
TGTGCCAGCAGTTATAGGAGGTACGAGCAGTACTTC
CASSYRRYEQYF
>TRBJ2-3|15|many|TRBV5-1|NA
TGCGCCAGCAGCTTGGGCGGACCGAGCACAGATACGCAGTATTTT
CASSLGGPSTDTQYF
>TRBJ1-5|15|few|TRBV12-5|NA
TGTGCTAGTGGTTCCCAGCCAAACGGTCATCAGCCCCAGCATTTT
CASGSQPNGHQPQHF
>TRBJ1-1|15|few|TRBV18|TRBD1
TGTGCCAGCTCACCCTTACAGGGGGGAGACACTGAAGCTTTCTTT
CASSPLQGGDTEAFF
>TRBJ1-5|15|few|TRBV7-2|NA
TGTGCCAGCAGCTTTCGGGGCGGAGAAACTCAGCCCCAGCATTTT
CASSFRGGETQPQHF
>TRBJ2-1|16|many|TRBV11-1|TRBD2
TGTGCCAGCAGCCCAGATCCGGGACTAGCGGGAGGTGAGCAGTTCTTC
CASSPDPGLAGGEQFF
>TRBJ1-1|17|few|TRBV6-2/TRBV6-3|TRBD1
TGTGCCAGCAGAAACGGACAGGGGATCGGCATGAACACTGAAGCTTTCTTT
CASRNGQGIGMNTEAFF
>TRBJ1-2|13|many|TRBV2|TRBD1
TGTGCCAGCAGAGGGGGCGCGGGCTATGGCTACACCTTC
CASRGGAGYGYTF
>TRBJ1-2|15|many|TRBV3-1|NA
TGTGCCAGCAGCCAAGACTTGCAGGGCGGCTATGGCTACACCTTC
CASSQDLQGGYGYTF
>TRBJ2-1|14|NA|TRBV19|NA
TGTGCCAGTAGTCGGATCTCGACCTACAATGAGCAGTTCTTC
CASSRISTYNEQFF
>TRBJ1-2|14|NA|TRBV13|NA
TGTGCCAGCAGCTTAGGTCAGGCGGGCTATGGCTACACCTTC
CASSLGQAGYGYTF
>TRBJ2-1|17|many|TRBV12-3/TRBV12-4|TRBD2
TGTGCCAGCAGTTTTCGGGGCCTAGCGGGAGGTTTTTATGAGCAGTTCTTC
CASSFRGLAGGFYEQFF
>TRBJ2-7|15|many|TRBV12-3/TRBV12-4|TRBD2
TGTGCCAGCAGTCGACAAGCGGGAGGGCCCTACGAGCAGTACTTC
CASSRQAGGPYEQYF
>TRBJ2-5|15|NA|TRBV9|NA
TGTGCCAGCAGCGTCCGGAACAGGCCTCAAGAGACCCGGTACTTC
CASSVRNRPQETRYF
>TRBJ2-1|19|NA|TRBV5-1|NA
TGTGCCAGCAGCTACGGACTCGGCAGGAGGGACAAGGGGAACGATGAGCAGTTCTTC
CASSYGLGRRDKGNDEQFF